This entry describes one T cell receptor beta chain. As yet, its antigen is unknown. The CDR3 is 16 residues long. Germline values: CDR1 SEHNR, CDR2 FQNEAQ (reference sequence). V was pared by 5 bases and J by 1 base, with 17 bases between. Primers used in a second PCR of roughly 7 to 12 cycles were a sample-barcoded 5' primer and a J-beta primer mix. TCRdb reprocessed the 5' RACE reads with MiXCR, giving one entry per CDR3 protein. The table records fewer than 800,000 distinct CDR3 sequences, around half of them present only once. This entry belongs to a study of blood T cells in healthy people across ages. Study results and limitations: Strong correlation existed between TCR beta diversity and naive T cell percentage. There were more naive CD4+ cells and higher diversity in long-lived donors than in aged donors.

The gene calls are TRBV7-9 and TRBJ2-5; D might be TRBD1 (6 bases). The sequencing sample was made of blood. This TCR came from an older woman in good health. The CDR3 here is CASSLGQGHTQETQYF. DNA of the CDR3: TGTGCCAGCAGCCTGGGACAAGGCCACACCCAAGAGACCCAGTACTTC. Complete variable domain (other parts from reference TRBV7-9 and TRBJ2-5): DTGVSQNPRHKITKRGQNVTFRCDPISEHNRLYWYRQTLGQGPEFLTYFQNEAQLEKSRLLSDRFSAERPKGSFSTLEIQRTEQGDSAMYLCASSLGQGHTQETQYFGPGTRLLVL.